The clone carrying this T cell receptor (beta chain) has just a few counts. Its antigen is currently unknown. This sample is part of a study of naive and memory T cell subsets. Study-wide results and limits: Especially in CD8 cells, naive repertoires contained a few larger clonotypes, possibly CD45RA-re-expressing memory cells. Over 95% of naive TCR sequences appeared only once after error correction, unlike memory subsets.

Both TRBC1 and TRBC2 were covered by a beta constant-region primer of two equimolar oligonucleotides. Four rounds of PCR amplified the ligated cDNA using nested alpha and beta constant-region primers plus SP2. TCRdb analysed the UMI-ligation and nested PCR reads with MiXCR anew, one entry per CDR3 protein. The sample shows roughly 100,000 distinct CDR3 sequences, 11% of them seen only once. This CDR3 contains 14 residues. Trimming cost V 3 bases and J 6 bases, with 14 bases left between them. Germline values: CDR1 KGHSH, CDR2 LQKENI. The specimen was naive CD4+ T cells from blood. This sequence originates from a human donor in good health. The gene calls are TRBV18 and TRBJ1-1, with D possibly being TRBD1 (5 bases). CDR3: CASSPGQGRAEAFF. The CDR3 region has the DNA TGTGCCAGCTCACCGGGGCAGGGCAGGGCTGAAGCTTTCTTT.